These T cell receptor beta chains were read from a single sample in a study of response to subunit inactivated influenza vaccine. TCRdb re-called the RT-PCR reads with MiXCR, one entry per CDR3 protein. The table shows about 570,000 distinct CDR3 sequences, with 10% to 12% occurring only once. These same data were also listed under a study on T cells expressing NK-cell markers.

The specimen was PBMCs from blood, collected on the day of vaccination. These receptors originate from a man aged 50-60 years who received an inactivated influenza vaccine. The CDR3 runs from the conserved cysteine through the conserved F or W. The D gene is left open where the match is weak. Size is stated for part of the rows, as once, few or many counts, or as a class when the clone is expanded.

J: TRBJ1-1; D: TRBD1; V: TRBV12-3/TRBV12-4; size: many; CDR3: CASSLGGGGEAFF; DNA: TGTGCCAGCAGTTTGGGGGGAGGGGGCGAAGCTTTCTTT
J: TRBJ2-7; D: .; V: TRBV7-2; size: few; CDR3: CASSRTANSYEQYF; DNA: TGTGCCAGCAGCAGGACAGCTAATTCCTACGAGCAGTACTTC
J: TRBJ2-5; D: TRBD1; V: TRBV24-1; size: many; CDR3: CATSDPGTAETQYF; DNA: TGTGCCACCAGTGACCCCGGGACAGCAGAGACCCAGTACTTC
J: TRBJ1-1; D: .; V: TRBV7-2; size: .; CDR3: CASSLASQAYTEAFF; DNA: TGTGCCAGCAGCTTAGCCTCACAGGCCTACACTGAAGCTTTCTTT
J: TRBJ2-7; D: .; V: TRBV29-1; size: many; CDR3: CSVEPGGDTAYEQYF; DNA: TGCAGCGTTGAACCCGGCGGGGACACCGCCTACGAGCAGTACTTC
J: TRBJ2-5; D: TRBD2; V: TRBV20-1; size: .; CDR3: CSDYKAGGQETQYF; DNA: TGCAGCGACTACAAAGCGGGAGGACAAGAGACCCAGTACTTC
J: TRBJ2-1; D: TRBD2; V: TRBV4-1; size: .; CDR3: CASSQDGLAGGPETLGLYNEQFF; DNA: TGCGCCAGCAGCCAAGATGGGCTAGCGGGGGGACCAGAGACCCTTGGCCTTTACAATGAGCAGTTCTTC
J: TRBJ2-1; D: .; V: TRBV25-1; size: few; CDR3: CASSGQRHNEQFF; DNA: TGTGCCAGCAGTGGTCAGAGACACAATGAGCAGTTCTTC
J: TRBJ2-7; D: .; V: TRBV27; size: many; CDR3: CATLDSYSYEQYF; DNA: TGTGCCACCCTAGACAGCTACTCCTACGAGCAGTACTTC
J: TRBJ2-1; D: .; V: TRBV6-2/TRBV6-3; size: few; CDR3: CATSISYNEQFF; DNA: TGTGCCACTTCAATCTCCTACAATGAGCAGTTCTTC
J: TRBJ1-1; D: .; V: TRBV4-3; size: .; CDR3: CASSQVSGVWTEAFF; DNA: TGCGCCAGCAGCCAAGTTTCAGGGGTATGGACTGAAGCTTTCTTT
J: TRBJ1-4; D: TRBD1; V: TRBV7-2; size: .; CDR3: CASSAQGAGEKLFF; DNA: TGTGCCAGCAGCGCACAGGGGGCAGGTGAAAAACTGTTTTTT
J: TRBJ2-7; D: TRBD1; V: TRBV7-9; size: many; CDR3: CASSRQGGEQYF; DNA: TGTGCCAGCAGCCGACAGGGGGGCGAGCAGTACTTC
J: TRBJ1-1; D: TRBD1; V: TRBV5-1; size: few; CDR3: CASSPDRGVMNTEAFF; DNA: TGCGCCAGCAGCCCGGACAGGGGGGTCATGAACACTGAAGCTTTCTTT
J: TRBJ2-3; D: TRBD2; V: TRBV4-2; size: .; CDR3: CASSQDLLAEDPTDTQYF; DNA: TGTGCCAGCAGCCAAGATTTACTAGCGGAGGACCCCACAGATACGCAGTATTTT
J: TRBJ2-2; D: .; V: TRBV5-5; size: .; CDR3: CASSLLSGQNTGELFF; DNA: TGTGCCAGCAGCTTGTTGTCGGGCCAGAACACCGGGGAGCTGTTTTTT
J: TRBJ2-5; D: .; V: TRBV7-9; size: many; CDR3: CASSLVGNQETQYF; DNA: TGTGCCAGCTCCCTAGTGGGTAACCAAGAGACCCAGTACTTC
J: TRBJ2-3; D: .; V: TRBV20-1; size: few; CDR3: CSARDHTQYF; DNA: TGCAGTGCTAGAGATCATACGCAGTATTTT
J: TRBJ2-3; D: .; V: TRBV6-2/TRBV6-3; size: .; CDR3: CASKFGLVGGSISTDTQYF; DNA: TGTGCCAGCAAATTTGGACTAGTTGGGGGCTCCATAAGCACAGATACGCAGTATTTT
J: TRBJ2-1; D: TRBD1; V: TRBV27; size: many; CDR3: CASSFQGDRGHNEQFF; DNA: TGTGCCAGCAGTTTTCAGGGGGACAGGGGGCATAATGAGCAGTTCTTC
J: TRBJ1-2; D: .; V: TRBV18; size: few; CDR3: CASSPSTGDYGYTF; DNA: TGTGCCAGCTCACCTTCGACAGGAGACTATGGCTACACCTTC
J: TRBJ1-1; D: .; V: TRBV5-1; size: few; CDR3: CASSYVGRNTEAFF; DNA: TGCGCCAGCAGCTATGTCGGTCGAAACACTGAAGCTTTCTTT
J: TRBJ1-1; D: TRBD1; V: TRBV12-3/TRBV12-4; size: .; CDR3: CASRADRAAEAFF; DNA: TGTGCCAGCAGGGCGGACAGGGCAGCTGAAGCTTTCTTT
J: TRBJ2-3; D: TRBD2; V: TRBV20-1; size: many; CDR3: CSARSGRASDTQYF; DNA: TGCAGTGCTAGGAGCGGGAGGGCCTCAGATACGCAGTATTTT
J: TRBJ2-7; D: TRBD1; V: TRBV2; size: .; CDR3: CASSERGQGEQYF; DNA: TGTGCCAGCAGTGAACGGGGACAGGGCGAGCAGTACTTC